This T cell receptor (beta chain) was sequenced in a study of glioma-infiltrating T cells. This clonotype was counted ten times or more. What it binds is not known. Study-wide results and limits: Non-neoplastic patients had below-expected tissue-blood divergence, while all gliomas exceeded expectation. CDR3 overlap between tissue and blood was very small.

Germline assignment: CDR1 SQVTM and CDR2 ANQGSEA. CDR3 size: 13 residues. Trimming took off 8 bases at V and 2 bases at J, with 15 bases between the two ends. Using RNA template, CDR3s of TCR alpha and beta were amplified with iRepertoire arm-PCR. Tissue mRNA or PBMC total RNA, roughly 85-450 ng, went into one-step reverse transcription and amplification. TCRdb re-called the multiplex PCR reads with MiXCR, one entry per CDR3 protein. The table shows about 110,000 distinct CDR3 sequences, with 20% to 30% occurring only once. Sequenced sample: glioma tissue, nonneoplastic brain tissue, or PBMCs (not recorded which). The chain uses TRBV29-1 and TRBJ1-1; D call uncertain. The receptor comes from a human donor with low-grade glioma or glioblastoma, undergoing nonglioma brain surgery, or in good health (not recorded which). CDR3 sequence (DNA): TGCAGCTCTCGTCGAGGCGGCAACACTGAAGCTTTCTTT. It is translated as CSSRRGGNTEAFF.